This TCR beta chain was observed in a study of T-cell memory formation after mild COVID-19. On the study more broadly: TCR clusters showed largely donor specificity.

5'RACE with constant-segment primers yielded barcoded, UMI-tagged TCR alpha and TCR beta cDNA libraries. TCRdb itself ran the 5' RACE reads through MiXCR, one entry per CDR3 protein. The sample has some 57,000 distinct CDR3 sequences; 9.5% to 15% are singletons. In germline, CDR1 is MNHEY, CDR2 SMNVEV (reference sequence). There are 14 residues in the CDR3. V lost 0 bases and J 4 bases, leaving 7 bases between the germline ends. This clonotype has just a few counts. The antigen remains unidentified. Study-wide results and caveats: Of the contracting clones, CD4+ ones lay mainly in CM and EM, and CD8+ ones in EMRA.

The V and J genes are TRBV27 and TRBJ2-1; the D is unclear. Sequenced material: PBMCs or a T cell subset sorted from them (not recorded which). The receptor's source is a man aged 18-30 years who had mild COVID-19 (a few samples of this study predate the infection). Cell type and time point are not known. The CDR3 DNA is TGTGCCAGCAGTTTATCGCAGGTTTACAATGAGCAGTTCTTC. This sequence encodes CASSLSQVYNEQFF.